The sequence of this T cell receptor (beta chain) was determined in a study of T cell changes during pregnancy in multiple sclerosis. TCRdb's copy holds only in-frame clones and misses some; the assay was immunoSEQ multiplex PCR. The sample gives around 95,000 clones, roughly 94% of which show up once; around 1.7% is in the top ten. Germline-derived CDR1 and CDR2 are MNHNS and SASEGT. V shed 6 bases and J 1 base; nucleotides not matched to a gene: 4. The CDR3 has 15 amino acids. This material consisted of peripheral blood, taken after pregnancy. This TCR was sampled from a female donor in good health, enrolled as a control in a pregnancy study. The J gene is TRBJ1-4, the V gene TRBV6-1; 8 bases are a match to TRBD1. The CDR3 sequence: CASRDTGGTNEKLFF. The CDR3 region has the DNA TGTGCCAGCAGAGATACAGGGGGAACTAATGAAAAACTGTTTTTT.